This TCR beta chain was profiled in a study of B cell selection in AIRE deficiency. Sorting defined conventional CD4 T cells as CD4+CD127+. Sequenced by immunoSEQ multiplex PCR; TCRdb stores in-frame clones only, minus some. Here the sample spans about 23,000 clones, 97% being singletons. General study points: Only approximately 9.2% of some 3,300 shared Treg sequences were patient-specific; roughly 30% healthy-specific. In TCRBV usage, CDR3 length and diversity, patient Tconv and Treg cells matched healthy donors.

Deletions cut 2 bases from V and 0 bases from J, with 23 bases between. From germline, CDR1 is MGHRA and CDR2 YSYEKL. The CDR3 has 20 residues. On this clone: Its antigen remains unidentified.

The sequencing sample was made of conventional CD4+ T cells sorted from PBMCs. This TCR came from a human donor with AIRE deficiency. The chain joins TRBV4-1 to TRBJ2-1, with no clear D. The CDR3 coding sequence is TGCGCCAGCAGCCAACTCGTTATTCCGAGCGCCCTAAGCTCCTACAATGAGCAGTTCTTC. The encoded protein is CASSQLVIPSALSSYNEQFF.